The table lists the clone carrying this T cell receptor beta chain with a count of one. Antigen: not known. This entry is derived from a study of vaccination and CD4 T cells after COVID-19. Study information: Convalescents were six males and four females, two of them Hispanic. Post-diagnosis, post-COVID samples were collected after a median approximately 100 days, ranging 35 to 161. In culture, cells were exposed to overlapping spike peptides from SARS-CoV-2, HCoV-NL63, HCoV-OC43 and HCoV-229E.

This CDR3 spans 12 amino acids. Trimming removed 2 bases at V and 4 bases at J, with 5 bases between. Germline V gene sequence: CDR1 ENHRY, CDR2 SYGVKD. Stated treatment: approximately 9-day PBMC culture with coronavirus spike peptide pools or control peptides (ViraFEST assay). Sequencing of DNA taken from cultured CD4+ T cells relied on the Oncomine TCR Beta short-read assay. Genomic DNA was isolated from CD4+ T cells that had been cultured. TCRdb itself ran the PCR reads through MiXCR, one entry per CDR3 protein. The profile shows about 17,000 distinct CDR3 sequences, 35% to 40% of them singletons. The genes are TRBV10-3 and TRBJ1-2; D is uncertain. Specimen: CD4+ T cells from blood, cultured in vitro. The clonotype originates from a human donor who had recovered from COVID-19. The CDR3 nucleotides are TGTGCCATCAGTGAGCCCCCCTATGGCTACACCTTC. Its translation: CAISEPPYGYTF.